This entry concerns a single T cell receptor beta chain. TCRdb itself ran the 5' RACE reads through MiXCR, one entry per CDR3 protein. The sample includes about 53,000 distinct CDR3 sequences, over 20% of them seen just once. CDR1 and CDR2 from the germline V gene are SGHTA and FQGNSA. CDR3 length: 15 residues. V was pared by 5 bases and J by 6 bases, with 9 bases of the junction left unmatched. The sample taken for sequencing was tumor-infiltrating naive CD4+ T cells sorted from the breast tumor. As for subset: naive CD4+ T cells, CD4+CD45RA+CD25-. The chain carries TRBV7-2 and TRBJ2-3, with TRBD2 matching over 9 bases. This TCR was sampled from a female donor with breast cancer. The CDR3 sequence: CASSESGRPGDTQYF. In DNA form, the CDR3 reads TGTGCCAGCAGCGAGAGCGGGAGGCCTGGGGATACGCAGTATTTT.